What follows are 17 T cell receptor beta chains derived from one specimen sequenced in a study of molecular identifiers for immune sequencing clone quantification. In TCRdb, the PCR reads were re-called with MiXCR into one record per CDR3 protein. The sample lists hundreds of thousands of distinct CDR3 sequences, about 25% seen once, with 0.75% to 0.8% in the top ten. Sequencing input: naive CD8+ T cells from blood, with Jurkat cell RNA spiked in. Specified subset: FACS-sorted CD8+CD4-CCR7+CD45RA+ naive T cells. All receptors derive from a human donor in good health. Some libraries in this study had Jurkat cell RNA spiked in.

The sample holds a few counts of this clonotype. The junction and the germline gene differ at one end; a read error may be behind it. In DNA, the CDR3 is TGTGCCAGCAGCCAATGGGACAGGGGCACAGATATGCAGTATTTT. As protein: CASSQWDRGTDMQYF. The chain carries TRBV7-6 and TRBJ2-3; 10 nucleotides agree with TRBD1. The germline CDR1 and CDR2 sequences are SGHVS and FNYEAQ. CDR3 length equals 15 residues.

Comments on this clonotype: Just one base apart from a much larger clone, this may be a read error. The conserved final phenylalanine or tryptophan is absent from the CDR3, which likely points to a read error. V and J are TRBV4-3 and TRBJ2-3; TRBD2 aligns across 8 bases. V shed 0 bases, J shed 6 bases, and the junction held 11 bases outside the gene matches. The length of the CDR3 is 17 residues. Per the germline V gene, CDR1 is LGHNA and CDR2 is YSLEER. CDR3 in amino acids: CASSQDFSGIEADTQYS. CDR3 DNA sequence: TGCGCCAGCAGCCAAGATTTTAGCGGGATAGAGGCGGATACGCAGTATTCT.

This clonotype has only one observation. A much larger clone differs from this one at a single base, so this may be a read error. This sequence joins TRBV15 and TRBJ2-4, with 7 bases that match TRBD1. This CDR3 spans 15 amino acids. Germline CDR1 is LNHNV and CDR2 is YYDKDF (reference sequence). The CDR3 DNA sequence: TGTGGCACCAGTTCGAGACAGGGAGAGGGAAACATTCAGTACTTC. Its translation: CGTSSRQGEGNIQYF. Drawing the rest from reference TRBV15 and TRBJ2-4, the complete variable domain is DAMVIQNPRYQVTQFGKPVTLSCSQTLNHNVMYWYQQKSSQAPKLLFHYYDKDFNNEADTPDNFQSRRPNTSFCFLDIRSPGLGDTAMYLCGTSSRQGEGNIQYFGAGTRLSVL.

This clonotype was recorded only once. A read error may explain this, as a much larger clone is one base away. CDR3 DNA: TGCGCCGGCAGCCCCCAGGGACAGGGCTACGAGCAGTACTTC. Translating gives CAGSPQGQGYEQYF. The chain uses TRBV4-1 and TRBJ2-7; 9 bases are shared with TRBD1. Germline assignment: CDR1 MGHRA and CDR2 YSYEKL. The CDR3 consists of 14 residues.

A remark on this clonotype: This likely comes from a read error, as the CDR3 has no conserved phenylalanine or tryptophan at its end. V and J are TRBV20-1 and TRBJ2-4, with D hard to call. Germline V lookup: CDR1 DFQATT, CDR2 SNEGSKA (reference sequence). This CDR3 has 13 residues. V was clipped by 2 bases and J by 4 bases, with 9 bases between them. The CDR3 loop reads CSARPQGKNIQYL. Written as DNA, the CDR3 is TGCAGTGCTAGACCCCAAGGGAAAAACATTCAGTACCTC.

This clonotype was found many times. The CDR3 DNA sequence: TGTGCCAGCAGTAGGGTAGAATGGCCCCAGCATTTT. Protein product: CASSRVEWPQHF. This chain uses TRBV28 with TRBJ1-5; D call uncertain. V lost 5 bases to trimming and J lost 9 bases, with 11 bases between them. CDR3 length: 12 residues. Germline lookup yields CDR1 MDHEN and CDR2 SYDVKM.

The J gene is TRBJ2-7, the V gene TRBV4-3; TRBD2 matches 9 bases. J was trimmed by 3 bases and V by 0 bases; bases with no gene match: 9. Germline V gene lookup returns CDR1 LGHNA and CDR2 YSLEER. There are 17 residues in the CDR3. Here the CDR3 reads CASSQEVLAGEDYEQYF. The CDR3 region has the DNA TGCGCCAGCAGCCAAGAGGTATTAGCGGGGGAGGACTACGAGCAGTACTTC.

The rearrangement links TRBV4-3 to TRBJ2-1, with a tentative D call TRBD2 (5 bases). CDR3 length equals 15 residues. V was trimmed by 4 bases and J by 10 bases, leaving 20 bases between them. CDR1 and CDR2 (germline): LGHNA, YSLEER. CDR3 loop: CASSPSSGSGGEQFF. CDR3 DNA sequence: TGCGCCAGCAGCCCTAGCTCGGGGTCAGGAGGAGAGCAGTTCTTC.

The chain's CDR3 is CSARDWRGPEAFF. CDR3 in DNA: TGCAGTGCTAGAGATTGGAGGGGTCCTGAAGCTTTCTTT. V gene TRBV20-1 combines with J gene TRBJ1-1; possibly TRBD1 for D (5 bases). This CDR3 is 13 amino acids long. The germline gives CDR1 DFQATT, CDR2 SNEGSKA (reference sequence). V was shortened by 0 bases and J by 6 bases, with 11 bases between the two germline ends.

The CDR3 protein is CASSQDVGRGYTF. In nucleotides, the CDR3 is TGCGCCAGCAGCCAAGATGTGGGCCGTGGCTACACCTTC. The J gene is TRBJ1-2, the V gene TRBV4-3, with no clear D. Germline V gene data show CDR1 as LGHNA and CDR2 as YSLEER. With 0 bases removed from V and 7 bases from J, the gap between germline ends came to 9 bases. The CDR3 totals 13 residues.

V and J are TRBV19 and TRBJ2-7; the match to TRBD1 covers 7 bases. Germline-derived CDR1 and CDR2 are LNHDA and SQIVND (reference sequence). The J segment lost 2 bases and the V segment lost 1 base, leaving 5 bases of the junction unmatched. The CDR3 covers 15 residues. CDR3 in DNA: TGTGCCAGTAGTATAGGGGACAGATTCACCTACGAGCAGTACTTC. This translates into CASSIGDRFTYEQYF.

This clonotype has more than one count but fewer than ten. The V gene is TRBV14, the J gene TRBJ2-2, with a tentative D call TRBD1 (5 bases). V lost 0 bases and J 6 bases, leaving 8 bases between the germline ends. CDR1 is SGHDN, CDR2 FVKESK, per germline. The CDR3 is 14 amino acids. DNA for the CDR3: TGTGCCAGCAGCCAAGAATCAGGGCCCGGGGAGCTGTTTTTT. This sequence encodes CASSQESGPGELFF. Full variable domain (outside the CDR3, taken from reference TRBV14 and TRBJ2-2): EAGVTQFPSHSVIEKGQTVTLRCDPISGHDNLYWYRRVMGKEIKFLLHFVKESKQDESGMPNNRFLAERTGGTYSTLKVQPAELEDSGVYFCASSQESGPGELFFGEGSRLTVL.

V usage is TRBV6-2 or TRBV6-3 and J usage is TRBJ2-7; 7 bases map to TRBD1. The CDR3 runs to 14 residues. V dropped 10 bases and J dropped 0; count of bases not matched to a gene: 9. Germline-derived CDR1 and CDR2 are MNHEY and SVGEGT. The CDR3 spells CATGPGTASYEQYF. The CDR3 DNA reads as TGTGCCACCGGCCCCGGGACAGCCTCCTACGAGCAGTACTTC.

Worth noting for this clonotype: A much larger clone is a single base away; this may be a read error. The rearrangement joins TRBV29-1 to TRBJ1-1; D not resolved. The CDR3 is 14 residues long. Germline V CDR1 and CDR2: SQVTM, ANQGSEA. The CDR3 DNA reads TGCAGCATTGAAATGTCCTTATCAACACTGAAAGCTTTCTTT. Its translation is CSIEMSLSTLKAFF.

Concerning this clonotype itself: A much larger clone differs from this one at a single base, so this may be a read error. The chain carries TRBV28 and TRBJ2-5; TRBD1 matches at 8 bases. The CDR3 has 15 residues. From germline, CDR1 is MDHEN and CDR2 SYDVKM. With V trimmed by 6 bases and J by 9 bases, 15 bases remained unmatched. CDR3 in DNA: TGTGCCAGCAGCCGAGCCTCGACAGGGGTTGTGCCCCAGTACTTC. Translated: CASSRASTGVVPQYF.

There are many counts of this clonotype. The chain couples TRBV20-1 to TRBJ2-3; unclear D gene. V lost 8 bases, J lost 6 bases, and 9 bases lay in between. Per the germline V gene, CDR1 is DFQATT and CDR2 is SNEGSKA (reference sequence). The CDR3 totals 10 residues. CDR3 in amino acids: CSFLTDTQYF. The CDR3, as DNA: TGCAGTTTTTTAACCGATACGCAGTATTTT.

The chain is built from TRBV12-3 or TRBV12-4 and TRBJ1-3; no firm D call. Trimming cost V 1 base and J 0 bases, with 7 bases left between them. The CDR3 spans 15 residues. For the CDR3, the DNA is TGTGCCAGCAGTTTAGGCAGCCGCTCTGGAAACACCATATATTTT. Translation gives CASSLGSRSGNTIYF.